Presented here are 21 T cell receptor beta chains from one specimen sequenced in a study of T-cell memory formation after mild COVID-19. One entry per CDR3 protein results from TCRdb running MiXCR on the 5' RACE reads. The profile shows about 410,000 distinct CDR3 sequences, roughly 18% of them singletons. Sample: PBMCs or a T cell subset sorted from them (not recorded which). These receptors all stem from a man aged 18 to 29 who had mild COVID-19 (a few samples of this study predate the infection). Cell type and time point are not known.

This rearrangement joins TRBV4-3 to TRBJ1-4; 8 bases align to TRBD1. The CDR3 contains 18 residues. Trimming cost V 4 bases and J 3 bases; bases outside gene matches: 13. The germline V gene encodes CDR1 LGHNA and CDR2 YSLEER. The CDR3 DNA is TGCGCCAGCAGCCTTAACGGACAGGGTCGGGTGCCTAATGAAAAACTGTTTTTT. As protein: CASSLNGQGRVPNEKLFF.

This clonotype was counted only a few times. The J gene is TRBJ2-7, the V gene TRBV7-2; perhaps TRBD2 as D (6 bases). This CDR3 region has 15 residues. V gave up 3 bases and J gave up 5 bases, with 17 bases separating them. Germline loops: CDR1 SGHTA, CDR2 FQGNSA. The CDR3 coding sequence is TGTGCCAGCAGCTTCACTGGGGACGGGGGACACGAGCAGTACGTC. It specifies CASSFTGDGGHEQYV.

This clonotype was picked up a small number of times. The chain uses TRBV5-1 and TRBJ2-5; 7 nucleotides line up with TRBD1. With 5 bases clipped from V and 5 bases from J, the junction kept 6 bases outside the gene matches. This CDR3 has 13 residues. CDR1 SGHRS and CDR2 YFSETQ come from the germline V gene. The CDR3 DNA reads TGCGCCAGCAGATACAGGGGCGCGGAGACCCAGTACTTC. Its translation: CASRYRGAETQYF.

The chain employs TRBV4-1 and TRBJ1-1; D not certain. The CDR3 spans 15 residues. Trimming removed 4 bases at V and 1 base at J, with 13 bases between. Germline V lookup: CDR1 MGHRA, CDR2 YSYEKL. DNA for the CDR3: TGCGCCAGCAGCCTTTCCTGGACCGAGAACACTGAAGCTTTCTTT. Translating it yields CASSLSWTENTEAFF.

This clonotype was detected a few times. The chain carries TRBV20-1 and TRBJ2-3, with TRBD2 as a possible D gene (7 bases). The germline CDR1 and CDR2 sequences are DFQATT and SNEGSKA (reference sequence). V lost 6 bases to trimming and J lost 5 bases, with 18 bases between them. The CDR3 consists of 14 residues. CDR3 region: CSALAPGGIDTQYF. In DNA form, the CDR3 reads TGCAGTGCACTAGCGCCGGGGGGCATAGATACGCAGTATTTT.

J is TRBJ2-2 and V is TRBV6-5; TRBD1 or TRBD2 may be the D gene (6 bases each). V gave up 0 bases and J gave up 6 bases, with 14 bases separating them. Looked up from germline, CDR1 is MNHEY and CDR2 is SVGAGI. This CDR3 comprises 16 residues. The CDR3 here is CASSYSPGANAGELFF. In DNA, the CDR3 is TGTGCCAGCAGTTACTCGCCGGGGGCTAACGCCGGGGAGCTGTTTTTT.

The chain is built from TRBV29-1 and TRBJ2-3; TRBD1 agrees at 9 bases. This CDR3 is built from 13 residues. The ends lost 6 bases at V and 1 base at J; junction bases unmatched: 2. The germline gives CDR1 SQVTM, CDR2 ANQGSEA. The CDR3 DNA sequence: TGCAGCGTGGACAGGGGCCGCACAGATACGCAGTATTTT. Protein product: CSVDRGRTDTQYF.

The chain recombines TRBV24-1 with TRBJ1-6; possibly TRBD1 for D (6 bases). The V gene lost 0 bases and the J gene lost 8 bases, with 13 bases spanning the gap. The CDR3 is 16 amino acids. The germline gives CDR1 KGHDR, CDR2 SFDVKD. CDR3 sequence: CATSDLHRTDYSPLHF. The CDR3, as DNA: TGTGCCACCAGTGATTTGCACCGGACAGATTATTCACCCCTCCACTTT.

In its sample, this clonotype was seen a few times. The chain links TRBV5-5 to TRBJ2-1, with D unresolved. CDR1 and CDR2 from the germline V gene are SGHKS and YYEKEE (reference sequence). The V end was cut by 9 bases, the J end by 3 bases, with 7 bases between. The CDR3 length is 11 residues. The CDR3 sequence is CATLDYNEQFF. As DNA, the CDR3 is TGTGCCACCCTGGACTACAATGAGCAGTTCTTC.

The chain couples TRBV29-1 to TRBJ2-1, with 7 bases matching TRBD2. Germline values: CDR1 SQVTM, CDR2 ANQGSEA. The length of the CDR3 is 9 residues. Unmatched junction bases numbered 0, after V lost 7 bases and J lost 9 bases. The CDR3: CSGEGEQFF. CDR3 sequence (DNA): TGCAGCGGGGAGGGTGAGCAGTTCTTC.

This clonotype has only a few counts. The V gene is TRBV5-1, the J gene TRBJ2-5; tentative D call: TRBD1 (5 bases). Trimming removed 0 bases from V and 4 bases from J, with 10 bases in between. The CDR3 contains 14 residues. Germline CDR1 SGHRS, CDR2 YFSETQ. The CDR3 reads CASSLAGSGETQYF. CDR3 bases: TGCGCCAGCAGCTTGGCAGGGTCCGGAGAGACCCAGTACTTC.

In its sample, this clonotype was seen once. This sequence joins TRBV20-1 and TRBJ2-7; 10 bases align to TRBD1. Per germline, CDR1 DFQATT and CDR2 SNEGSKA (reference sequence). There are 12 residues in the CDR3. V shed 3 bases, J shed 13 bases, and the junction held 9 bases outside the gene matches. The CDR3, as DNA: TGCAGTGCTAGGGGGGACAGGGGACTCCTATACGTC. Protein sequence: CSARGDRGLLYV.

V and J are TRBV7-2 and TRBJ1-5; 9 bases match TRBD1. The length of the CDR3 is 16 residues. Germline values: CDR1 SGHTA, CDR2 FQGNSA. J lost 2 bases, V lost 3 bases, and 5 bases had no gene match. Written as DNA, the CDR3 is TGTGCCAGCAGCTTGGGACAGGGCGTGGGCAATCAGCCCCAGCATTTT. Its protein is CASSLGQGVGNQPQHF.

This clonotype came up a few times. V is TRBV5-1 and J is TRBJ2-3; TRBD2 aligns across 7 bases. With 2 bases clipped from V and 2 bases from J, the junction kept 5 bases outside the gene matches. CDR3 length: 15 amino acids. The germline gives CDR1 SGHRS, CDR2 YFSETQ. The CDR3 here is CASSFLSGYTDTQYF. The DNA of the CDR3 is TGCGCCAGCAGCTTCCTTAGCGGGTACACAGATACGCAGTATTTT.

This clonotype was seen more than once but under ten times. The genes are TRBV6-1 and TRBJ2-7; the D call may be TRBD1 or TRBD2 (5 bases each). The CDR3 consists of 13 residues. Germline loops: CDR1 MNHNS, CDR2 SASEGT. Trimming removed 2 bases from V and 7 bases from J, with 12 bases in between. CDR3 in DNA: TGTGCCAGCAGTGAATGGGCAGGGAGAGAGCAGTACGTC. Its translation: CASSEWAGREQYV.

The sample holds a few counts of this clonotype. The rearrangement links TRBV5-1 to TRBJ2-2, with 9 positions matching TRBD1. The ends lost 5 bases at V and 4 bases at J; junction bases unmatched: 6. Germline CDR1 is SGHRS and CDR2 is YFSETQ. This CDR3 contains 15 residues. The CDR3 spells CASRSGQGSTGELFF. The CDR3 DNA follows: TGCGCCAGCAGGAGTGGACAGGGGTCCACCGGGGAGCTGTTTTTT.

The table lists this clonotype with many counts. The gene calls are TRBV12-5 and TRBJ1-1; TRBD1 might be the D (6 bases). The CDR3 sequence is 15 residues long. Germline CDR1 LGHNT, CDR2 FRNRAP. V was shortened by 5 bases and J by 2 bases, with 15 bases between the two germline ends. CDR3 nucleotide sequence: TGTGCTAGTGGTCTCCACAGGGATCTAAACACTGAAGCTTTCTTT. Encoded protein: CASGLHRDLNTEAFF.

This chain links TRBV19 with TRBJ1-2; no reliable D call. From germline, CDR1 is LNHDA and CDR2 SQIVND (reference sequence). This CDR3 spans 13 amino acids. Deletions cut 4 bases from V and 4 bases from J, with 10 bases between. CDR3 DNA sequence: TGTGCCAGTAGTAATCGGGCTGGCTATGGCTACACCTTC. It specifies CASSNRAGYGYTF.

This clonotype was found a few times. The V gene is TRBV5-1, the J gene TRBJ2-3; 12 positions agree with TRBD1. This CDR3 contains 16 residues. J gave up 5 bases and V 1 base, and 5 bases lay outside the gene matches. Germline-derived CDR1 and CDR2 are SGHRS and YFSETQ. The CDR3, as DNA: TGCGCCAGCAGCTTGCCGGGACAGGGGGCGGGAGATACGCAGTATTTT. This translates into CASSLPGQGAGDTQYF.

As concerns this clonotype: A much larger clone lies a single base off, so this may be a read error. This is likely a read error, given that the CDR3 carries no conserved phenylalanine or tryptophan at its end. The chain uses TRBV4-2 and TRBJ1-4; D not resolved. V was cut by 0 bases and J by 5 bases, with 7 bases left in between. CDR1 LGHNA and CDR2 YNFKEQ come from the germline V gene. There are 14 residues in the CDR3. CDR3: CASSQDTENEKLFS. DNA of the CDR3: TGTGCCAGCAGCCAAGATACCGAAAATGAAAAACTGTTTTCT.

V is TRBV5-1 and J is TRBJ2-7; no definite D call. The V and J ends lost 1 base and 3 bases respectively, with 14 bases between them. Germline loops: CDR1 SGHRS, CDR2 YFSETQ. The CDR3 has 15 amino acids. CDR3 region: CASSLRSGDLYEQYV. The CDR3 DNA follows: TGCGCCAGCAGCTTGCGGTCAGGAGACCTCTACGAGCAGTACGTC.